This record concerns one TCR beta chain sequence. The germline V gene encodes CDR1 SGHTA and CDR2 FQGNSA. V gave up 5 bases and J gave up 3 bases; unmatched junction bases: 9. The CDR3 is made up of 16 amino acids. Assay: immunoSEQ multiplex PCR; the TCRdb copy retains only in-frame clones and omits some. Here the sample spans 130,000 or so clones, around 84% being singletons. This entry is derived from a study of T cell responses to AZD1222 COVID-19 vaccine. Timing groups of about 4 and about 12 weeks for second doses were pooled. Sequences were derived from peripheral blood, sampled 28 days after the second AZD1222 dose. The sequence was obtained from an adult who received the AZD1222 COVID-19 vaccine. This chain joins TRBV7-2 and TRBJ1-3, with 8 bases lining up with TRBD1. CDR3 sequence: CASSQRTGPDGNTIYF. The CDR3 DNA sequence: TGTGCCAGCAGCCAGAGGACAGGGCCAGATGGAAACACCATATATTTT.